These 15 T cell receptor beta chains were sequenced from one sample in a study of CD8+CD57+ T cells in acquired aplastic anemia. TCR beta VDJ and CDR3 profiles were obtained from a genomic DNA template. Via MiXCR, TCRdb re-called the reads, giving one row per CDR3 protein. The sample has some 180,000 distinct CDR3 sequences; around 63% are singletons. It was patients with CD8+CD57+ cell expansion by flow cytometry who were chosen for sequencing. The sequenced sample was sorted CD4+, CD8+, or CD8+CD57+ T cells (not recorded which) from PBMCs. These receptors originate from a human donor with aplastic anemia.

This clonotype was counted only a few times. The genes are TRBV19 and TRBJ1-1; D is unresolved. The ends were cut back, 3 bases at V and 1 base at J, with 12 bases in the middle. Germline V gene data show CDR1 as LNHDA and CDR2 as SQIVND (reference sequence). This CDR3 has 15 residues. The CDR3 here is CASSMMVGRNTEAFF. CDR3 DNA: TGTGCCAGTAGTATGATGGTAGGGCGGAACACTGAAGCTTTCTTT.

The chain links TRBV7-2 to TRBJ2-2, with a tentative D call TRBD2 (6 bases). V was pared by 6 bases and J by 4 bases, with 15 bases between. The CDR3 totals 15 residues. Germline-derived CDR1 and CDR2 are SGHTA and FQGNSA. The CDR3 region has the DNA TGTGCCAGCAGGTTGGGACTGGGCGGCACCGGGGAGCTGTTTTTT. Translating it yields CASRLGLGGTGELFF. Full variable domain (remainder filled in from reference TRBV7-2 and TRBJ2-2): GAGVSQSPSNKVTEKGKDVELRCDPISGHTALYWYRQSLGQGLEFLIYFQGNSAPDKSGLPSDRFSAERTGGSVSTLTIQRTQQEDSAVYLCASRLGLGGTGELFFGEGSRLTVL.

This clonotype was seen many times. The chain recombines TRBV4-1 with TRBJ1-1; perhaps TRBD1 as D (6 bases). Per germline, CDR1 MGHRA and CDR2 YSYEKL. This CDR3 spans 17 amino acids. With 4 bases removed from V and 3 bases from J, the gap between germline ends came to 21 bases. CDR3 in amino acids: CASSLLGHLPWDTEAFF. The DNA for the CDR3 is TGCGCCAGCAGCCTCCTGGGACACCTCCCCTGGGACACTGAAGCTTTCTTT.

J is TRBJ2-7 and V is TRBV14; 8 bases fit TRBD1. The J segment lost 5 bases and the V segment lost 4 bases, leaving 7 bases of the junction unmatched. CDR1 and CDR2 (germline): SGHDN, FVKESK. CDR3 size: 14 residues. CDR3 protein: CASSPVQGANEQYF. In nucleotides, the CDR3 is TGTGCCAGCAGCCCCGTTCAGGGGGCTAACGAGCAGTACTTC.

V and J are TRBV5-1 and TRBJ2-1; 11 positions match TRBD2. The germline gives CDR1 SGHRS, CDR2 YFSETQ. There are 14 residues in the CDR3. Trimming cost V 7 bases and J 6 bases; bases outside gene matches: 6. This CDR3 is CASATSGRTNEQFF. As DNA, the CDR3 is TGCGCCAGCGCCACTAGCGGGAGAACCAATGAGCAGTTCTTC.

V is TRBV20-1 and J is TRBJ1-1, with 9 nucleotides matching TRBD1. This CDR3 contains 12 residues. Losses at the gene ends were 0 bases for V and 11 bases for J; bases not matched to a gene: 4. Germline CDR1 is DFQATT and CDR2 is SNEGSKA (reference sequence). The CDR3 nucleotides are TGCAGTGCTAGAGAGGACAGGGGCCTCGCTTTCTTT. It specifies CSAREDRGLAFF.

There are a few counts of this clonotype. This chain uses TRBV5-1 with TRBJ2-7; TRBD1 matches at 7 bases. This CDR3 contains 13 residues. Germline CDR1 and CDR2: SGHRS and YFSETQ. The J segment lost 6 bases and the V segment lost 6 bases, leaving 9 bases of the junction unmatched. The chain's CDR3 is CASNRGHSGEQYF. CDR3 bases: TGCGCCAGCAACAGGGGTCACTCTGGCGAGCAGTACTTC. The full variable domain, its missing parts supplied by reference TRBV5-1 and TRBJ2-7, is KAGVTQTPRYLIKTRGQQVTLSCSPISGHRSVSWYQQTPGQGLQFLFEYFSETQRNKGNFPGRFSGRQFSNSRSEMNVSTLELGDSALYLCASNRGHSGEQYFGPGTRLTVT.

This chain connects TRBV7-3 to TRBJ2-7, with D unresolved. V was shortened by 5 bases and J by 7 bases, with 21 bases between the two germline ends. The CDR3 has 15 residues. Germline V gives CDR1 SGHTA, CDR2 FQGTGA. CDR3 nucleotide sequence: TGTGCCAGCAGCCAAGCAATTGGACCGGTCGAAGAGCAGTACTTC. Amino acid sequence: CASSQAIGPVEEQYF. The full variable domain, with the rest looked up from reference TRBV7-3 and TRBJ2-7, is GAGVSQTPSNKVTEKGKYVELRCDPISGHTALYWYRQSLGQGPEFLIYFQGTGAADDSGLPNDRFFAVRPEGSVSTLKIQRTERGDSAVYLCASSQAIGPVEEQYFGPGTRLTVT.

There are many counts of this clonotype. CDR3 nucleotide sequence: TGCAGTGCTAGAGCGATTCGGGCGTTAAACTACGAGCAGTACTTC. It codes for CSARAIRALNYEQYF. The chain carries TRBV20-1 and TRBJ2-7; unclear D gene. The CDR3 extends over 15 amino acids. Germline CDR1 reads DFQATT; CDR2 reads SNEGSKA (reference sequence). V gave up 1 base and J gave up 3 bases, with 16 bases separating them.

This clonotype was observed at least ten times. The CDR3 region is CASSSDGLTDTQYF. The CDR3 DNA is TGTGCCAGCAGCTCAGACGGACTCACAGATACGCAGTATTTT. The rearrangement joins TRBV13 to TRBJ2-3; possibly TRBD2 for D (5 bases). The CDR3 extends over 14 amino acids. Germline V gene sequence: CDR1 PRHDT, CDR2 FYEKMQ (reference sequence). Trimming took off 4 bases at V and 2 bases at J, with 10 bases between the two ends.

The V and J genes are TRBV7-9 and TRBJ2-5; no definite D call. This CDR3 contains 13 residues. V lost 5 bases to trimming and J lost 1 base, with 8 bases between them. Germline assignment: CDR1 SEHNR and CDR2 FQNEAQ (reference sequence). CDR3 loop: CASSPPSQETQYF. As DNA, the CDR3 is TGTGCCAGCAGCCCCCCTAGCCAAGAGACCCAGTACTTC.

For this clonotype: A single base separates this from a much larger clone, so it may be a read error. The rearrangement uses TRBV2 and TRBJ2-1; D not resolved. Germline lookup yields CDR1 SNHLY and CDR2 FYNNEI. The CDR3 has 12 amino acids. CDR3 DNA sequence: TGCGCCAGCAGCCACAACCTCCCGGAGCAGTTCTTC. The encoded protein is CASSHNLPEQFF. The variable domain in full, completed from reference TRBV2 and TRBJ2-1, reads EPEVTQTPSHQVTQMGQEVILRCVPISNHLYFYWYRQILGQKVEFLVSFYNNEISEKSEIFDDQFSVERPDGSNFTLKIRSTKLEDSAMYFCASSHNLPEQFFGPGTRLTVL.

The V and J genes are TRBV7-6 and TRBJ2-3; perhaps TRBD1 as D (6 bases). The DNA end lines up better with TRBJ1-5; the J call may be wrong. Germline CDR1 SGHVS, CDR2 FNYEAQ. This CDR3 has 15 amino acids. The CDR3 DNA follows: TGTGCCAGCAGCTTAGTGGCGGGGGGCACAGATACGCAGCATTTT. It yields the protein CASSLVAGGTDTQHF.

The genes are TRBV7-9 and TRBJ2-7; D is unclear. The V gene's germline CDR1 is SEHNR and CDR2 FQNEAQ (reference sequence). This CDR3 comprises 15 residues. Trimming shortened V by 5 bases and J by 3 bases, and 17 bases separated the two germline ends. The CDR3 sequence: CASSPRGRSNYEQYF. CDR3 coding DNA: TGTGCCAGCAGCCCCCGCGGACGGAGCAACTACGAGCAGTACTTC.

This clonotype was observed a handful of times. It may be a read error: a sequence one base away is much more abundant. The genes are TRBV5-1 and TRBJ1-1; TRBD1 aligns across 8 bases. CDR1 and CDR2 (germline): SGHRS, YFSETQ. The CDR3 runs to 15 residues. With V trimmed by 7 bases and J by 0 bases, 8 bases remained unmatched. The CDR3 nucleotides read TGCGCCAGCGGCTCCCGGACAGGGTTGAACACTGAAGCTTTCTTT. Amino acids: CASGSRTGLNTEAFF.